The present TCR beta chain was sequenced within a study of identifying expanded T cells in peripheral blood. The germline V and J ends were trimmed by 7 bases and 6 bases, with 15 bases remaining between them. The CDR3 sequence is 13 residues long. CDR1 and CDR2 from the germline V gene are GTSNPN and SVGIG (reference sequence). This table comes from immunoSEQ multiplex PCR, and its TCRdb copy is limited to in-frame clones, with some not included. This sample has around 76,000 clones, with roughly 90% found just once. Sequences were obtained from blood. This receptor was identified in a person aged 18 to 69 in good health. The chain combines TRBV30 with TRBJ1-4; no firm D call. The chain's CDR3 is CASSTRWDEKLFF. The CDR3 bases are TGTGCCTCATCGACGAGATGGGATGAAAAACTGTTTTTT.